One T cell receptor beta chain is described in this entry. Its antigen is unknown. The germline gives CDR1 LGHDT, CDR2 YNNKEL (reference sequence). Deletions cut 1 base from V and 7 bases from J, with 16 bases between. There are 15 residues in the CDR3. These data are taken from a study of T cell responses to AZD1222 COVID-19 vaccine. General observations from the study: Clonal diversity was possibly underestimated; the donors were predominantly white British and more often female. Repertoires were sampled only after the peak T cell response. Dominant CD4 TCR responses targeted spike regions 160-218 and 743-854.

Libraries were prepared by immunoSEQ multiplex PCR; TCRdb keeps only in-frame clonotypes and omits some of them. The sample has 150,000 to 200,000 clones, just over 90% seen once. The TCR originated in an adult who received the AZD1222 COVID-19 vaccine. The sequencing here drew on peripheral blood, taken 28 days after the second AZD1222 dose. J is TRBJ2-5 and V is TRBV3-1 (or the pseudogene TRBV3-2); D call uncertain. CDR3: CASSQVPGSRGTQYF. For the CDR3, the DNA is TGTGCCAGCAGCCAAGTTCCAGGCTCTAGAGGGACCCAGTACTTC.